This T cell receptor beta chain was sequenced in a study of blood T cells in healthy people across ages. Alongside a J-beta primer mix, a sample-barcoded 5' primer served in a second PCR lasting about 7 to 11 cycles. MiXCR, applied by TCRdb to the 5' RACE reads, yields one record per CDR3 protein. The data hold around 870,000 distinct CDR3 sequences, with 29% observed a single time. As concerns this clonotype: A much larger clonotype is one base distant, so this may be a read error.

The TCR comes from a woman of 80 years or more in good health. The sample consisted of blood.

The CDR3 coding sequence is TGTGCCAGCAGTGAATTTTCTTACAGACAGGGAATGGGCCATGGCTACACCTTC. It specifies CASSEFSYRQGMGHGYTF. The chain joins TRBV6-1 to TRBJ1-2, with TRBD1 identical over 7 bases. Losses at the gene ends were 2 bases for V and 6 bases for J; bases not matched to a gene: 18. Germline lookup yields CDR1 MNHNS and CDR2 SASEGT. CDR3 size: 18 residues.